The present T cell receptor beta chain was sequenced within a study of radiotherapy plus CTLA-4 blockade in lung cancer. Turning to this clone: Other DNA sequences in this specimen translate into the identical CDR3.

Assay used: immunoSEQ multiplex PCR; TCRdb lists only in-frame clones, some missing. The sample consists of 40,000 to 50,000 clones, approximately 78% of them appearing once. Ipilimumab CTLA-4 blockade and focal radiation were given to patients with chemo-refractory metastatic non-small-cell lung cancer. The CDR3 is made up of 17 amino acids. The V gene lost 0 bases and the J gene lost 0 bases, with 15 bases spanning the gap. The germline V gene has CDR1 MDHEN and CDR2 SYDVKM. This sequence joins TRBV28 and TRBJ2-7; D is perhaps TRBD1 (6 bases). Here the sequenced sample was peripheral blood, taken from a patient treated with radiotherapy plus ipilimumab. The receptor was isolated from a human donor with non-small cell lung cancer who had stable disease on radiotherapy plus ipilimumab. Written as DNA, the CDR3 is TGTGCCAGCAGTTTATGGTCTCTGGGACAACCCTCCTACGAGCAGTACTTC. This encodes CASSLWSLGQPSYEQYF.